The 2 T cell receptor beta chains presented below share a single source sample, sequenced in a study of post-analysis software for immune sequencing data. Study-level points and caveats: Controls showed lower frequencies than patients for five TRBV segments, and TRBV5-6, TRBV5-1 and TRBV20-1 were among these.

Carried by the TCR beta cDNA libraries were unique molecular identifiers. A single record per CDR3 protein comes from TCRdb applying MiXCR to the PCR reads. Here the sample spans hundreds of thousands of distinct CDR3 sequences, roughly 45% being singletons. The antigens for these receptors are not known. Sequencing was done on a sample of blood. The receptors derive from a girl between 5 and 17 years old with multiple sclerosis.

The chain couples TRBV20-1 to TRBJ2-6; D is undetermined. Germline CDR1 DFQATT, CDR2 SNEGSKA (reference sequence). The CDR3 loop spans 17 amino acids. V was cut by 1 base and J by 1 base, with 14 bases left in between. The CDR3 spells CSARGGGPLSGANVLTF. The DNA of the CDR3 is TGCAGTGCTAGAGGAGGCGGCCCTCTTTCTGGGGCCAACGTCCTGACTTTC.

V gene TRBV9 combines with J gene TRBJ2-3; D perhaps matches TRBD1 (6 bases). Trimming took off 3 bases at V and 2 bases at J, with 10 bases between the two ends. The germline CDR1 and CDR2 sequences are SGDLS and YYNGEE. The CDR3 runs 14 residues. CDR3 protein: CASSAAGATDTQYF. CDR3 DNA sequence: TGTGCCAGCAGCGCGGCAGGGGCCACAGATACGCAGTATTTT.